This TCR beta chain was profiled in a study of control samples from healthy donors and cancer patients. Libraries were prepared by immunoSEQ multiplex PCR; TCRdb keeps only in-frame clonotypes and omits some of them. The repertoire consists of 160,000 or so clones, with approximately 93% occurring once and the leading ten covering about 8.5%. The CDR3 length is 15 residues. The V end lost 5 bases, the J end lost 6 bases, and 16 bases lay between the germline ends. The germline gives CDR1 LNHDA, CDR2 SQIVND (reference sequence). The V and J genes are TRBV19 and TRBJ2-2, with D possibly matching TRBD2 (7 bases). This clonotype originated in a woman aged 35 to 49 in good health. Sequenced sample: blood. In DNA, the CDR3 is TGTGCCAGTAGTCAGGTGGGGGGGCAAGCCGGGGAGCTGTTTTTT. Amino acids: CASSQVGGQAGELFF.